These 20 T cell receptor beta chains share one sample of origin, sequenced in a study of PD-1 blockade in classical Hodgkin lymphoma. All patients experienced relapse after autologous stem cell transplantation, and brentuximab vedotin exposure was variable. TCRdb keeps only in-frame clones here, not all; method: immunoSEQ multiplex PCR. The table records 57,000 or so clones, 70% to 90% of them present only once. The sample was peripheral blood mononuclear cells (PBMCs), taken at baseline. All receptors come from a human donor with classical Hodgkin lymphoma.

This clone is a singleton in its sample. This rearrangement joins TRBV7-3 to TRBJ2-3; 10 bases map to TRBD2. The CDR3 extends over 16 amino acids. From germline, CDR1 is SGHTA and CDR2 FQGTGA. With 3 bases clipped from V and 3 bases from J, the junction kept 6 bases outside the gene matches. The chain's CDR3 is CASSFRGSGGTDTQYF. The CDR3 bases are TGTGCCAGCAGCTTTCGGGGTAGCGGGGGGACAGATACGCAGTATTTT. The complete variable domain, with remaining parts taken from reference TRBV7-3 and TRBJ2-3, reads GAGVSQTPSNKVTEKGKYVELRCDPISGHTALYWYRQSLGQGPEFLIYFQGTGAADDSGLPNDRFFAVRPEGSVSTLKIQRTERGDSAVYLCASSFRGSGGTDTQYFGPGTRLTVL.

This chain links TRBV5-6 with TRBJ2-7; TRBD1 agrees at 7 bases. V was clipped by 0 bases and J by 6 bases; unmatched bases: 9. The CDR3 spans 15 residues. Germline CDR1 SGHDT, CDR2 YYEEEE. The CDR3 spells CASSLGDSGLLEQYF. The CDR3 DNA sequence: TGTGCCAGCAGCTTGGGGGACAGTGGGCTCCTCGAGCAGTACTTC.

The chain recombines TRBV28 with TRBJ2-7, with 8 bases that match TRBD1. The CDR3 is 14 residues long. V shed 8 bases, J shed 1 base, and the junction held 7 bases outside the gene matches. Germline V CDR1 and CDR2: MDHEN, SYDVKM. The CDR3 DNA reads as TGTGCCAGCTGCGACAGGGGAAGGTCCTACGAGCAGTACTTC. This sequence encodes CASCDRGRSYEQYF. The whole variable domain, filled in from reference TRBV28 and TRBJ2-7, reads DVKVTQSSRYLVKRTGEKVFLECVQDMDHENMFWYRQDPGLGLRLIYFSYDVKMKEKGDIPEGYSVSREKKERFSLILESASTNQTSMYLCASCDRGRSYEQYFGPGTRLTVT.

The rearrangement joins TRBV5-6 to TRBJ2-2; a possible D gene is TRBD2 (6 bases). CDR3 length: 14 residues. Germline V gene sequence: CDR1 SGHDT, CDR2 YYEEEE. V lost 4 bases and J lost 5, with 12 bases in between. The CDR3 sequence: CASSRTSTTGELFF. The CDR3 coding sequence is TGTGCCAGCAGCCGCACTAGCACGACCGGGGAGCTGTTTTTT.

The rearrangement uses TRBV7-3 and TRBJ1-2; no clear D. The CDR3 is 13 amino acids. Germline values: CDR1 SGHTA, CDR2 FQGTGA. V dropped 4 bases and J dropped 4 bases, with 10 bases sitting between them. DNA of the CDR3: TGTGCCAGCAGCTATGGCAGCTTCTATGGCTACACCTTC. Translating gives CASSYGSFYGYTF.

This chain joins TRBV9 and TRBJ2-6; D is unresolved. This CDR3 spans 14 amino acids. V lost 4 bases and J 1 base, leaving 6 bases between the germline ends. Germline-derived CDR1 and CDR2 are SGDLS and YYNGEE. CDR3 nucleotides: TGTGCCAGCAGCCCGCAGTCTGGGGCCAACGTCCTGACTTTC. Protein product: CASSPQSGANVLTF. The full variable domain, completed using reference TRBV9 and TRBJ2-6, is DSGVTQTPKHLITATGQRVTLRCSPRSGDLSVYWYQQSLDQGLQFLIQYYNGEERAKGNILERFSAQQFPDLHSELNLSSLELGDSALYFCASSPQSGANVLTFGAGSRLTVL.

The rearrangement links TRBV6-5 to TRBJ2-5; TRBD1 agrees at 8 bases. Looked up from germline, CDR1 is MNHEY and CDR2 is SVGAGI. Losses at the gene ends were 6 bases for V and 4 bases for J; bases not matched to a gene: 4. The CDR3 has 13 amino acids. The CDR3 protein is CASSVQGGETQYF. The CDR3 DNA sequence: TGTGCCAGCAGCGTACAGGGGGGAGAGACCCAGTACTTC.

V usage is TRBV25-1 and J usage is TRBJ1-1; D uncertain. V was pared by 1 base and J by 3 bases, with 12 bases between. This CDR3 has 15 residues. Germline values: CDR1 MGHDK, CDR2 SYGVNS. The CDR3 DNA sequence: TGTGCCAGCAGTGAATCGGAGGGTCGGGACACTGAAGCTTTCTTT. Translating gives CASSESEGRDTEAFF.

The CDR3 coding sequence is TGTGCCAGCAGCTTGGACAGTCTGTCCTTGAATGGCTACACCTTC. As protein: CASSLDSLSLNGYTF. The V call is TRBV5-4, the J call TRBJ1-2; no firm D call. The CDR3 extends over 15 amino acids. V lost 0 bases, J lost 6 bases, and 15 bases lay in between. Germline CDR1 and CDR2: SGHNT and YYREEE (reference sequence).

The rearrangement uses TRBV5-3 and TRBJ2-3, with TRBD2 identical over 11 bases. TRBV5-3 is an open reading frame, and its role is uncertain. This CDR3 region has 16 residues. The trim removed 5 bases at V and 4 bases at J, leaving 9 bases unmatched. The CDR3 is CARRRASGGPSDTQYF. In nucleotides, the CDR3 is TGTGCCAGAAGGCGTGCTAGCGGGGGGCCATCAGATACGCAGTATTTT.

The chain uses TRBV4-3 and TRBJ1-5; 7 bases match TRBD1. Germline V gene lookup returns CDR1 LGHNA and CDR2 YSLEER. V shed 0 bases, J shed 1 base, and the junction held 6 bases outside the gene matches. There are 17 residues in the CDR3. CDR3 sequence: CASSQDAGGESNQPQHF. In DNA, the CDR3 is TGCGCCAGCAGCCAAGATGCAGGGGGTGAAAGCAATCAGCCCCAGCATTTT.

The V gene is TRBV10-2, the J gene TRBJ2-5; 7 bases map to TRBD1. Germline values: CDR1 WSHSY, CDR2 SAAADI. V lost 5 bases to trimming and J lost 0 bases; unmatched junction nucleotides: 6. This CDR3 spans 15 amino acids. The CDR3 sequence is CASSPPTGYQETQYF. In DNA form, the CDR3 reads TGCGCCAGCAGTCCCCCGACAGGGTACCAAGAGACCCAGTACTTC.

The chain combines TRBV6-6 with TRBJ2-2; no clear D gene. The CDR3 sequence is 15 residues long. Trimming took off 7 bases at V and 0 bases at J, with 12 bases between the two ends. Germline values: CDR1 MNHNY, CDR2 SVGAGI (reference sequence). The CDR3, as DNA: TGTGCCAGCATATTGGCAACGACGAACACCGGGGAGCTGTTTTTT. The encoded protein is CASILATTNTGELFF.

The chain recombines TRBV6-5 with TRBJ2-1; TRBD1 matches at 8 bases. The germline V gene encodes CDR1 MNHEY and CDR2 SVGAGI. The CDR3 spans 14 residues. With 5 bases clipped from V and 8 bases from J, the junction kept 8 bases outside the gene matches. CDR3 region: CASSMGQVFYEQFF. Here the CDR3 DNA reads TGTGCCAGCAGTATGGGACAGGTCTTCTATGAGCAGTTCTTC.

This sequence joins TRBV5-6 and TRBJ2-7; D call uncertain. Germline CDR1 is SGHDT and CDR2 is YYEEEE. The germline V and J ends were trimmed by 3 bases and 4 bases, with 5 bases remaining between them. CDR3 length: 11 amino acids. Written as DNA, the CDR3 is TGTGCCAGCAGCTCCTATTACGAGCAGTACTTC. As protein: CASSSYYEQYF.

Comment on this clone: Other DNA sequences in the same sample also yield this CDR3. The rearrangement links TRBV7-9 to TRBJ1-2, with D perhaps matching TRBD1 (6 bases). Germline V gene data show CDR1 as SEHNR and CDR2 as FQNEAQ (reference sequence). The CDR3 spans 12 residues. V was clipped by 1 base and J by 7 bases, with 7 bases between them. DNA for the CDR3: TGTGCCAGCAGCTTAGAACAGGGTGGCTACACCTTC. Protein product: CASSLEQGGYTF.

V and J are TRBV27 and TRBJ2-7; 8 positions agree with TRBD1. Germline loops: CDR1 MNHEY, CDR2 SMNVEV (reference sequence). V was clipped by 5 bases and J by 3 bases; unmatched bases: 15. The CDR3 has 17 amino acids. The CDR3: CASSPGTGKASFYEQYF. In DNA, the CDR3 is TGTGCCAGCAGTCCTGGGACAGGCAAAGCCTCCTTCTACGAGCAGTACTTC.

This sequence joins TRBV15 and TRBJ2-7; 9 nucleotides agree with TRBD2. Germline V gene sequence: CDR1 LNHNV, CDR2 YYDKDF (reference sequence). V lost 1 base and J lost 7; bases outside the gene matches: 11. The CDR3 consists of 16 residues. The CDR3 here is CATSRGVSGGPEEQYF. Written as DNA, the CDR3 is TGTGCCACCAGCAGAGGAGTGAGCGGGGGGCCTGAGGAGCAGTACTTC.

The chain couples TRBV29-1 to TRBJ2-3; tentative D call: TRBD2 (6 bases). V was clipped by 6 bases and J by 7 bases, with 11 bases between them. The CDR3 has 11 amino acids. Germline values: CDR1 SQVTM, CDR2 ANQGSEA. CDR3 nucleotides: TGCAGCGTGGGAGGCCCGTATACGCAGTATTTT. Translation: CSVGGPYTQYF.

V gene TRBV6-6 combines with J gene TRBJ1-5; D is undetermined. V shed 0 bases and J shed 3 bases, with 9 bases lying between them. The CDR3 covers 15 residues. Per the germline V gene, CDR1 is MNHNY and CDR2 is SVGAGI (reference sequence). CDR3 DNA: TGTGCCAGCAGTTACTCGAACGGTCCCAATCAGCCCCAGCATTTT. It yields the protein CASSYSNGPNQPQHF.